This T cell receptor beta chain was documented in a study of blood T cell repertoires in COVID-19. At the level of the study: Both acute and convalescent COVID-19 samples were obtained from the United States, Italy and Spain.

The ends lost 2 bases at V and 3 bases at J; junction bases unmatched: 8. CDR1 and CDR2 (germline): SEHNR, FQNEAQ (reference sequence). The CDR3 is made up of 18 amino acids. Original methodology: For nucleated cells, counts were estimated from reference gene primer amplification. TCRdb's table, derived via immunoSEQ multiplex PCR, lists solely in-frame clones and lacks some. The DNA was the basis for D and trimming; V, J and clone size are from that table. The table has about 280,000 clones, around 80% seen once. The cohort comprised adults aged about 18 to 100 years residing in about 25 US areas. Participants' own reports of clinical history determined their cohort assignment.

Input material: PBMCs or T cells enriched from blood (not recorded which). J is TRBJ2-3 and V is TRBV7-9; 13 bases agree with TRBD2. This TCR was sampled from a man aged 35 to 55 who had been exposed to COVID-19. CDR3: CASSLRRTSGRKTDTQYF. DNA for the CDR3: TGTGCCAGCAGCTTACGAAGGACTAGCGGGAGAAAAACAGATACGCAGTATTTT.